These 8 T cell receptor beta chains share one sample of origin, sequenced in a study of T cell changes during pregnancy in multiple sclerosis. The data were produced by immunoSEQ multiplex PCR, yet TCRdb's version contains in-frame clones alone and is incomplete. The repertoire holds some 36,000 clones, with under 95% as singletons. Sequencing used CD4+ T cells from peripheral blood mononuclear cells, obtained in the second trimester of pregnancy. All receptors derive from a female donor in good health, enrolled as a control in a pregnancy study.

V usage is TRBV27 and J usage is TRBJ1-1; tentatively, D is TRBD1 (5 bases). The CDR3 runs to 15 residues. In germline, CDR1 is MNHEY, CDR2 SMNVEV (reference sequence). Trimming left V 6 bases short and J 6 bases short, with 20 bases between. CDR3 sequence: CASSILGVSLAEAFF. DNA of the CDR3: TGTGCCAGCAGCATTTTAGGGGTGAGCCTCGCTGAAGCTTTCTTT.

The chain recombines TRBV6-6 with TRBJ2-3; D is unresolved. This CDR3 is built from 12 residues. From germline, CDR1 is MNHNY and CDR2 SVGAGI (reference sequence). Trimming removed 5 bases at V and 3 bases at J, with 6 bases between. Written as DNA, the CDR3 is TGTGCCAGCAGTCGAACTACAGATACGCAGTATTTT. It encodes CASSRTTDTQYF.

The chain uses TRBV16 and TRBJ1-5; TRBD1 agrees at 12 bases. V lost 3 bases and J lost 1; bases outside the gene matches: 4. The V gene's germline CDR1 is KGHSY and CDR2 FQNENV. This CDR3 is built from 17 residues. CDR3 sequence: CASSQWDRGQSNQPQHF. CDR3 bases: TGTGCCAGCAGCCAGTGGGACAGGGGGCAAAGCAATCAGCCCCAGCATTTT.

The gene calls are TRBV7-2 and TRBJ2-3; unclear D gene. Trimming took off 4 bases at V and 10 bases at J, with 21 bases between the two ends. CDR1 SGHTA and CDR2 FQGNSA come from the germline V gene. CDR3 length equals 15 residues. The CDR3 is CASSSSQAGMVAQYF. The CDR3 DNA follows: TGTGCCAGCAGCTCTAGTCAAGCCGGAATGGTTGCGCAGTATTTT.

This clone was recorded only once. V gene TRBV5-1 combines with J gene TRBJ2-3; D is perhaps TRBD1 (6 bases). V dropped 3 bases and J dropped 1 base, with 12 bases sitting between them. Looked up from germline, CDR1 is SGHRS and CDR2 is YFSETQ. This CDR3 is built from 15 residues. The CDR3 coding sequence is TGCGCCAGCAGCTACGGACAGCGAGGCACAGATACGCAGTATTTT. It specifies CASSYGQRGTDTQYF.

The V and J genes are TRBV18 and TRBJ1-2; 7 nucleotides line up with TRBD1. The V gene end was trimmed by 6 bases and the J gene end by 4 bases; junction bases not matched to a gene: 5. The germline V gene has CDR1 KGHSH and CDR2 LQKENI. The length of the CDR3 is 13 residues. CDR3 protein: CASSLRDSYGYTF. In nucleotides, the CDR3 is TGTGCCAGCTCCCTCCGGGACAGCTATGGCTACACCTTC.

J is TRBJ1-6 and V is TRBV14; D is ambiguous. This CDR3 spans 17 amino acids. V was shortened by 2 bases and J by 0 bases, with 11 bases between the two germline ends. Germline CDR1 SGHDN, CDR2 FVKESK. CDR3 loop: CASSQSVSSSYNSPLHF. In DNA form, the CDR3 reads TGTGCCAGCAGCCAATCCGTTTCCAGCTCCTATAATTCACCCCTCCACTTT.

The V gene is TRBV5-4, the J gene TRBJ1-1; 7 positions agree with TRBD1. CDR1 SGHNT and CDR2 YYREEE come from the germline V gene (reference sequence). The J segment lost 0 bases and the V segment lost 4 bases, leaving 3 bases of the junction unmatched. The CDR3 spans 14 residues. The CDR3 sequence: CASSPGQMNTEAFF. As DNA, the CDR3 is TGTGCCAGCAGCCCGGGACAGATGAACACTGAAGCTTTCTTT.